These 6 T cell receptor beta chains came from one sample sequenced in a study of early stage breast cancer tumors. Here immunoSEQ multiplex PCR was the method, and the copy in TCRdb shows in-frame clones only, minus some. Of 25,000 to 35,000 clones detected, about 83% appear once; the ten largest clones hold 9.3%. The sample comprised blood. The receptors were sampled from a person aged 45-60 years with breast cancer.

This chain joins TRBV7-9 and TRBJ2-7; D is uncertain. CDR3 length: 15 residues. Trimming removed 4 bases from V and 2 bases from J, with 15 bases in between. CDR1 and CDR2 from the germline V gene are SEHNR and FQNEAQ (reference sequence). This CDR3 reads CASSSGRLSAYEQYF. CDR3 DNA: TGTGCCAGCAGCTCCGGTAGGCTCTCAGCCTACGAGCAGTACTTC.

This clone was seen once. The chain uses TRBV6-6 and TRBJ1-5, with D unclear. V was cut by 2 bases and J by 1 base, with 9 bases left in between. The CDR3 spans 15 residues. CDR1 is MNHNY and CDR2 is SVGAGI in the germline V gene (reference sequence). This CDR3 reads CASSYRPGSNQPQHF. CDR3 nucleotide sequence: TGTGCCAGCAGTTACCGTCCCGGGAGCAATCAGCCCCAGCATTTT.

The chain recombines TRBV6-5 with TRBJ1-4, with 8 bases matching TRBD1. This CDR3 comprises 14 residues. Germline loops: CDR1 MNHEY, CDR2 SVGAGI. The junction had 6 bases not matched to a gene; V was cut back by 4 bases and J by 8 bases. CDR3 sequence (DNA): TGTGCCAGCAGTTTGACAGGGGCCGGGGAAAAACTGTTTTTT. This sequence encodes CASSLTGAGEKLFF.

The V gene is TRBV21-1, the J gene TRBJ2-7; the table gives TRBD2 as D, unverified against the DNA. TRBV21-1 is deemed a pseudogene. This CDR3 comprises 20 residues. CDR3 nucleotides: TGTGCCAGCAGCCCTCGGGACAAAGGGACTAGCGGGGACCCCTCCTACGAGCAGTACTTC. Residues: CASSPRDKGTSGDPSYEQYF.

DNA for the CDR3: TGTGCCAGTAGTATAGAAGGCACAAGAAATCAGCCCCAGCATTTT. This encodes CASSIEGTRNQPQHF. The chain links TRBV19 to TRBJ1-5; D ambiguous. Germline CDR1 and CDR2: LNHDA and SQIVND (reference sequence). Trimming took off 0 bases at V and 4 bases at J, with 10 bases between the two ends. The CDR3 runs to 15 residues. Combining the CDR3 with reference TRBV19 and TRBJ1-5 gives the whole variable domain DGGITQSPKYLFRKEGQNVTLSCEQNLNHDAMYWYRQDPGQGLRLIYYSQIVNDFQKGDIAEGYSVSREKKESFPLTVTSAQKNPTAFYLCASSIEGTRNQPQHFGDGTRLSIL.

The V gene is TRBV7-9, the J gene TRBJ1-5; 8 positions agree with TRBD1. The CDR3 is made up of 15 amino acids. V lost 6 bases to trimming and J lost 3 bases; unmatched junction nucleotides: 7. The germline gives CDR1 SEHNR, CDR2 FQNEAQ (reference sequence). The CDR3 DNA reads as TGTGCCAGCAGTTCCGGGACAGGCATCAATCAGCCCCAGCATTTT. Protein: CASSSGTGINQPQHF.